What follows are 16 T cell receptor beta chains derived from one specimen sequenced in a study of B cell selection in AIRE deficiency (dated by TCRdb to the late 2010s). CD4+CD127+ cells were sorted as the conventional CD4 T cell population. Library creation used the immunoSEQ multiplex PCR assay. Here the immuneACCESS table is served through TCRdb, limited to in-frame sequences with V and J called. Missing clones are a known gap in these copies; in checked studies unresolved V genes cover under half, and the rest lacks a known reason. The sample profile shows about 24,000 clones; approximately 96% of them were found once. The ten largest clones add up to roughly 0.16% of the sample. Sequencing was done on a sample of CD4+CD127+ conventional T cells sorted from PBMCs. All receptors derive from a human donor in good health.

The chain's CDR3 is CASLLAGGSTDTQYF. DNA for the CDR3: TGCGCCAGCTTACTAGCGGGGGGCTCCACAGATACGCAGTATTTT. This sequence joins TRBV5-1 and TRBJ2-3; 12 nucleotides agree with TRBD2. V shed 7 bases and J 2 bases; nucleotides not matched to a gene: 5. Germline lookup yields CDR1 SGHRS and CDR2 YFSETQ. The CDR3 is 15 residues long. The full variable domain, in which reference TRBV5-1 and TRBJ2-3 provide the parts outside the CDR3, is KAGVTQTPRYLIKTRGQQVTLSCSPISGHRSVSWYQQTPGQGLQFLFEYFSETQRNKGNFPGRFSGRQFSNSRSEMNVSTLELGDSALYLCASLLAGGSTDTQYFGPGTRLTVL.

The chain is built from TRBV6-6 and TRBJ1-1, with D unresolved. Per the germline V gene, CDR1 is MNHNY and CDR2 is SVGAGI (reference sequence). The length of the CDR3 is 11 residues. The V end lost 6 bases, the J end lost 7 bases, and 9 bases lay between the germline ends. The CDR3 sequence is CASRQDGEAFF. The CDR3 coding sequence is TGTGCCAGCAGGCAGGACGGTGAAGCTTTCTTT.

V usage is TRBV5-4 and J usage is TRBJ2-1; D remains ambiguous. The CDR3 consists of 16 residues. Germline-derived CDR1 and CDR2 are SGHNT and YYREEE (reference sequence). Trimming removed 1 base from V and 6 bases from J, with 17 bases in between. The CDR3 loop reads CASSLKVFTSSNEQFF. CDR3 coding DNA: TGTGCCAGCAGCTTGAAGGTGTTTACGTCTTCCAATGAGCAGTTCTTC.

V and J are TRBV7-8 and TRBJ1-2; D perhaps matches TRBD1 (5 bases). The ends were cut back, 5 bases at V and 7 bases at J, with 20 bases in the middle. The CDR3 totals 15 residues. Germline V lookup: CDR1 SGHVS, CDR2 FQNEAQ. CDR3 coding DNA: TGTGCCAGCAGCGCTTCCGGGACCTCACAAGGTGGCTACACCTTC. Amino acid sequence: CASSASGTSQGGYTF.

This clone was found a few times. This chain uses TRBV19 with TRBJ1-3, with no clear D. The V gene's germline CDR1 is LNHDA and CDR2 SQIVND (reference sequence). V dropped 3 bases and J dropped 4 bases, with 4 bases sitting between them. This CDR3 comprises 12 residues. CDR3 DNA: TGTGCCAGTAGTATGGTCGGAAACACCATATATTTT. Residues: CASSMVGNTIYF.

The chain is built from TRBV5-1 and TRBJ1-6; D perhaps matches TRBD1 (6 bases). Germline assignment: CDR1 SGHRS and CDR2 YFSETQ. V gave up 3 bases and J gave up 6 bases, with 10 bases separating them. The CDR3 is 14 residues long. The CDR3 spells CASSWGLPNSPLHF. CDR3 bases: TGCGCCAGCAGCTGGGGGCTGCCTAATTCACCCCTCCACTTT.

The chain couples TRBV28 to TRBJ1-1; D might be TRBD1 (5 bases). Germline V gene sequence: CDR1 MDHEN, CDR2 SYDVKM. Trimming cost V 5 bases and J 9 bases, with 13 bases left between them. The CDR3 is made up of 12 amino acids. The CDR3 bases are TGTGCCAGCAGTCCCCGGGACCCACAAGCTTTCTTT. This sequence encodes CASSPRDPQAFF. Complete variable domain (other parts from reference TRBV28 and TRBJ1-1): DVKVTQSSRYLVKRTGEKVFLECVQDMDHENMFWYRQDPGLGLRLIYFSYDVKMKEKGDIPEGYSVSREKKERFSLILESASTNQTSMYLCASSPRDPQAFFGQGTRLTVV.

This chain connects TRBV2 to TRBJ1-4; unclear D gene. The germline V and J ends were trimmed by 6 bases and 7 bases, with 12 bases remaining between them. Germline CDR1 and CDR2: SNHLY and FYNNEI. There are 13 residues in the CDR3. In nucleotides, the CDR3 is TGTGCCAGCAGGGAACTCAATGTTGAAAAACTGTTTTTT. This gives the protein CASRELNVEKLFF.

The chain is built from TRBV10-1 and TRBJ1-2, with D perhaps matching TRBD1 (6 bases). The ends were cut back, 6 bases at V and 4 bases at J, with 15 bases in the middle. The CDR3 has 14 residues. The germline V gene encodes CDR1 WNHNN and CDR2 SYGVQD (reference sequence). CDR3 amino acids: CASSPGGFGYGYTF. The CDR3 DNA reads TGCGCCAGCAGCCCCGGGGGCTTCGGCTATGGCTACACCTTC.

This clone showed up just once. The V call is TRBV7-2, the J call TRBJ2-2; unclear D gene. CDR3 size: 14 residues. CDR1 SGHTA and CDR2 FQGNSA come from the germline V gene. Trimming removed 4 bases from V and 4 bases from J, with 10 bases in between. The CDR3 here is CASSSDRSTGELFF. The CDR3 nucleotides read TGTGCCAGCAGCTCGGACCGAAGCACCGGGGAGCTGTTTTTT.

V gene TRBV6-6 combines with J gene TRBJ1-5; 9 bases match TRBD1. Germline loops: CDR1 MNHNY, CDR2 SVGAGI (reference sequence). The CDR3 is made up of 15 amino acids. Trimming removed 4 bases from V and 4 bases from J; junction bases left unmatched: 5. The DNA for the CDR3 is TGTGCCAGCAGTTCTGGACAGGGGCATAATCAGCCCCAGCATTTT. It is translated as CASSSGQGHNQPQHF.

This clone was counted only a few times. The chain joins TRBV12-5 to TRBJ2-2; TRBD2 aligns across 11 bases. The CDR3 contains 18 residues. After removal of 0 bases from V and 2 bases from J, the junction contained 5 bases not matched to a gene. The germline V gene encodes CDR1 LGHNT and CDR2 FRNRAP. The CDR3 is CASGLVLAGAFNTGELFF. In nucleotides, the CDR3 is TGTGCTAGTGGTTTGGTACTAGCGGGGGCCTTCAACACCGGGGAGCTGTTTTTT. Looking up the rest from reference TRBV12-5 and TRBJ2-2 gives the full variable domain: DARVTQTPRHKVTEMGQEVTMRCQPILGHNTVFWYRQTMMQGLELLAYFRNRAPLDDSGMPKDRFSAEMPDATLATLKIQPSEPRDSAVYFCASGLVLAGAFNTGELFFGEGSRLTVL.

V is TRBV4-2 and J is TRBJ2-3; 9 bases fit TRBD2. CDR1 and CDR2 from the germline V gene are LGHNA and YNFKEQ. The CDR3 is 17 amino acids. V dropped 0 bases and J dropped 3; count of bases not matched to a gene: 7. CDR3 in DNA: TGTGCCAGCAGCCAAGATAGGGGCGGGGGGGCAACAGATACGCAGTATTTT. Amino acids: CASSQDRGGGATDTQYF.

The rearrangement joins TRBV6-1 to TRBJ1-6; D remains unclear. Germline assignment: CDR1 MNHNS and CDR2 SASEGT. V was clipped by 7 bases and J by 7 bases, with 11 bases between them. The CDR3 has 13 amino acids. CDR3 residues: CASTELGNSPLHF. DNA of the CDR3: TGTGCCAGCACCGAATTGGGGAATTCACCCCTCCACTTT.

The chain is built from TRBV19 and TRBJ1-2; D possibly corresponds to TRBD1 (5 bases). Germline V gene lookup returns CDR1 LNHDA and CDR2 SQIVND (reference sequence). The CDR3 loop spans 14 amino acids. Trimming shortened V by 6 bases and J by 0 bases, and 11 bases separated the two germline ends. DNA for the CDR3: TGTGCCAGTAGCAGGACATCACCTAACTATGGCTACACCTTC. Protein product: CASSRTSPNYGYTF.

J is TRBJ2-4 and V is TRBV2; D remains unclear. With 1 base removed from V and 0 bases from J, the gap between germline ends came to 4 bases. The length of the CDR3 is 14 residues. Germline V CDR1 and CDR2: SNHLY, FYNNEI. This chain's CDR3 is CASSEGLAKNIQYF. The DNA of the CDR3 is TGTGCCAGCAGTGAAGGGCTAGCCAAAAACATTCAGTACTTC.